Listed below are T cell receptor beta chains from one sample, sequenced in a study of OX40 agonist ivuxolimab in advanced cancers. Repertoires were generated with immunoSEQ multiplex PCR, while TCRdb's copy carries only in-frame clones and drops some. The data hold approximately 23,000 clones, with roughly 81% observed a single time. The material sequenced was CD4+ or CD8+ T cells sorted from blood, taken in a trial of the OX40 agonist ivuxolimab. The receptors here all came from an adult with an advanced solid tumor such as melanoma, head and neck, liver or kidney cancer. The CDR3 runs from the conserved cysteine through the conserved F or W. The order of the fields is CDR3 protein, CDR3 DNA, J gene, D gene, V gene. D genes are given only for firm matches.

CAISEPGQGGIETQYF,TGTGCCATCAGTGAGCCTGGACAGGGCGGGATAGAGACCCAGTACTTC,TRBJ2-5,TRBD1,TRBV10-3
CASSVGGYGGGYEQYF,TGTGCCAGCAGCGTAGGGGGTTATGGCGGAGGCTACGAGCAGTACTTC,TRBJ2-7,.,TRBV9
CASSQRLVKDNEQFF,TGTGCCAGCAGCCAAAGACTAGTAAAAGACAATGAGCAGTTCTTC,TRBJ2-1,.,TRBV5-4
CSVEARGYQETQYF,TGCAGCGTTGAAGCGAGGGGGTATCAAGAGACCCAGTACTTC,TRBJ2-5,.,TRBV29-1
CAWSLIGVGGPADTQYF,TGTGCCTGGAGTCTTATCGGAGTCGGGGGGCCCGCAGATACGCAGTATTTT,TRBJ2-3,.,TRBV30
CASSSGWGQGGTGELFF,TGTGCCAGCAGCTCAGGATGGGGACAGGGGGGCACCGGGGAGCTGTTTTTT,TRBJ2-2,TRBD1,TRBV9
CATKAGGWYTF,TGTGCCACCAAGGCAGGAGGGTGGTACACCTTC,TRBJ1-2,.,TRBV6-6
CASSLALDRADNYEQYF,TGCGCCAGCAGCTTGGCATTGGACAGGGCAGACAACTACGAGCAGTACTTC,TRBJ2-7,TRBD1,TRBV5-1
CASSYVVTSGATDTQYF,TGTGCCAGCAGTTACGTGGTGACTAGCGGGGCGACAGATACGCAGTATTTT,TRBJ2-3,TRBD2,TRBV28
CASSSRDTETNEKLFF,TGTGCCAGTAGTAGCCGGGACACCGAAACTAATGAAAAACTGTTTTTT,TRBJ1-4,.,TRBV19